The rows below give T cell receptor beta chains drawn from one sample of a study of cytomegalovirus exposure and HLA in healthy donors. The repertoire was sequenced with immunoSEQ multiplex PCR; TCRdb's copy has only in-frame clones and lacks some. This table has 100,000 to 150,000 clones, around 94% appearing once. Sequenced input: PBMCs. These receptors were obtained from a woman aged 18 to 35 in good health and CMV-seronegative. CDR3s include the opening cysteine and the closing phenylalanine or tryptophan. Rows may omit the clone size; those that give it use once, few, many or a size class.

clone_size j_call v_call cdr3_aa
- TRBJ1-1 TRBV6-4 CASSAGVNTEAFF
- TRBJ2-5 TRBV6-5 CASTPSGGQETQYF
- TRBJ2-7 TRBV5-1 CASSSDTYEQYF
- TRBJ2-5 TRBV18 CASSPRTATGETQYF
- TRBJ1-2 TRBV4-1 CASSQDGGDNYGYTF
- TRBJ2-3 TRBV28 CASSFLSSGHTDTQYF
- TRBJ1-5 TRBV7-2 CASSLGFTGVGGNQPQHF
- TRBJ1-6 TRBV11-2 CASSGRTGAFSPLHF
- TRBJ1-4 TRBV7-2 CASSAYREWDEKLFF
few TRBJ2-6 TRBV9 CASSSRGGRDREGANVLTF
- TRBJ2-3 TRBV7-6 CASSIPPQGGEDTQYF
- TRBJ2-7 TRBV6-5 CASSLRDRGNEQYF
- TRBJ1-5 TRBV7-9 CASSLDGGAAQPQHF
- TRBJ2-3 TRBV2 CASSGALGGADTQYF
- TRBJ1-1 TRBV30 CAWRITGAGNTEAFF
- TRBJ2-1 TRBV5-4 CASSLDSGRVNLVF
- TRBJ1-4 TRBV27 CASSRVTGTGDEKLFF
- TRBJ1-2 TRBV28 CASSRQGRYGYTF
- TRBJ1-1 TRBV10-2 CASSGGALDTEAFF
- TRBJ2-2 TRBV15 CATSRSGSEAGELFF
- TRBJ1-2 TRBV6-5 CASTGGHGYTF
once TRBJ1-5 TRBV27 CASSSRQGLQPQHF
few TRBJ2-1 TRBV2 CASSADTGYNEQFF
- TRBJ2-7 TRBV2 CASSEPRTGTYEQYF
- TRBJ2-7 TRBV27 CASPRTSEYEQYF
once TRBJ1-2 TRBV27 CASSWSRTGHSHTF
- TRBJ1-2 TRBV6-5 CASSYSTGTGVSGYTF
- TRBJ2-3 TRBV5-1 CASSLLSSTDTQYF
- TRBJ2-5 TRBV30 CAWTRGGIGWQETQYF
- TRBJ1-2 TRBV30 CAWSAGPGGINGYTF
- TRBJ2-1 TRBV6-5 CASNPAGSAGQFF
- TRBJ2-7 TRBV9 CASSVGRDRMSEQYF
- TRBJ1-1 TRBV4-1 CASSQGAGTEAFF
- TRBJ1-1 TRBV5-1 CASSLNPGTNEAFF
- TRBJ1-2 TRBV30 CASSRGGVYGYTF
- TRBJ1-4 TRBV6-5 CASSAQGSYEKLFF
- TRBJ1-4 TRBV7-9 CASSQGQGSVFF
- TRBJ2-3 TRBV28 CASSQTGGGSTDTQYF
- TRBJ2-7 TRBV18 CASSPPSGDYEQYF
- TRBJ2-2 TRBV7-6 CASSSTNRLAGGTGELFF
- TRBJ2-1 TRBV7-6 CASSRSGGAVNEQFF
- TRBJ2-4 TRBV5-5 CASTKPGFAKNIQYF